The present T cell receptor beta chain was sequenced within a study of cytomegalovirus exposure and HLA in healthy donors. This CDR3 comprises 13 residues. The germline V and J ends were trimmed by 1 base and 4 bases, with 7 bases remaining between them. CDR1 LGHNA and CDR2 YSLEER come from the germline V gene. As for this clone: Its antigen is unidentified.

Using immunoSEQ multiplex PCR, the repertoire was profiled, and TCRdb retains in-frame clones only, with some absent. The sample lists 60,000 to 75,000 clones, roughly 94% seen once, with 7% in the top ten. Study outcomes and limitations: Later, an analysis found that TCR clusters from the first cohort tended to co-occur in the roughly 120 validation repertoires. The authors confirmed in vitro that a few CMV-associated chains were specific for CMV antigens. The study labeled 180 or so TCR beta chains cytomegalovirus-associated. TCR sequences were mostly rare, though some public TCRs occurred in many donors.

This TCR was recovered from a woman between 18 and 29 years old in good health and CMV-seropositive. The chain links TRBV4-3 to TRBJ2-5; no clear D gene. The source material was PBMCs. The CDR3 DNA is TGCGCCAGCAGCCAAGTGGTCGGAGAGACCCAGTACTTC. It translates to CASSQVVGETQYF.